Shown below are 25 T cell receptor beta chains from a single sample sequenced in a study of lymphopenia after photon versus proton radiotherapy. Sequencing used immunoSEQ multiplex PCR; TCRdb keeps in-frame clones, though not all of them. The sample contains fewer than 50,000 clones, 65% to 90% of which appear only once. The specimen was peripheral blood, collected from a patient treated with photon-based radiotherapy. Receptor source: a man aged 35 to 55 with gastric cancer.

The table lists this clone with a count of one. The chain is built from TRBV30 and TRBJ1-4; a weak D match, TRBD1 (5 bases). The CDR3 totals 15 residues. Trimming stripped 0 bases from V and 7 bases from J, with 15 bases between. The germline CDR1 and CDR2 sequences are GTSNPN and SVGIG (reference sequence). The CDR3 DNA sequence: TGTGCCTGGAGTGTAGGGGCTGGGGTTGGTGAAAAACTGTTTTTT. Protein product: CAWSVGAGVGEKLFF. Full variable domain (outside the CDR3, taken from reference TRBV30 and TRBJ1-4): SQTIHQWPATLVQPVGSPLSLECTVEGTSNPNLYWYRQAAGRGLQLLFYSVGIGQISSEVPQNLSASRPQDRQFILSSKKLLLSDSGFYLCAWSVGAGVGEKLFFGSGTQLSVL.

The CDR3 here is CASSYRDDYEQYF. The CDR3 DNA sequence: TGTGCCAGCAGCTACCGGGACGACTACGAGCAGTACTTC. This chain links TRBV7-9 with TRBJ2-7; D possibly matches TRBD1 or TRBD2 (5 bases each). The V and J ends lost 4 bases and 3 bases respectively, with 10 bases between them. The CDR3 loop spans 13 amino acids. CDR1 is SEHNR and CDR2 is FQNEAQ in the germline V gene (reference sequence).

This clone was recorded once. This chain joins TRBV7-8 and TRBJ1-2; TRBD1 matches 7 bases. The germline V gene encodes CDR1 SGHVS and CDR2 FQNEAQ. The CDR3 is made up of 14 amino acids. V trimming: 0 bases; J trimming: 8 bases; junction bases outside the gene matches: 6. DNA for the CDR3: TGTGCCAGCAGCTTAGCCCAGGGGGTGGGCGGCTACACCTTC. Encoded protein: CASSLAQGVGGYTF.

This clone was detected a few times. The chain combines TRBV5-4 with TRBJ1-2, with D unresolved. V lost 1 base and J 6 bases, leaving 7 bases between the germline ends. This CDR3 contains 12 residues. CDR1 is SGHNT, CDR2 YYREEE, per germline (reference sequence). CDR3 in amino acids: CASSLNQDGYTF. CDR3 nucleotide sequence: TGTGCCAGCAGCTTGAACCAGGATGGCTACACCTTC.

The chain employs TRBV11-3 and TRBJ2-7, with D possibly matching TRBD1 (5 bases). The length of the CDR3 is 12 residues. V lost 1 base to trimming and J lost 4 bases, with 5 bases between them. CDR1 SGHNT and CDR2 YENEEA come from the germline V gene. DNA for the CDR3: TGTGCCAGCAGCTTAGCAGGGTACGAGCAGTACTTC. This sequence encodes CASSLAGYEQYF. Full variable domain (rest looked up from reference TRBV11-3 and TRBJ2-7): EAGVVQSPRYKIIEKKQPVAFWCNPISGHNTLYWYLQNLGQGPELLIRYENEEAVDDSQLPKDRFSAERLKGVDSTLKIQPAELGDSAVYLCASSLAGYEQYFGPGTRLTVT.

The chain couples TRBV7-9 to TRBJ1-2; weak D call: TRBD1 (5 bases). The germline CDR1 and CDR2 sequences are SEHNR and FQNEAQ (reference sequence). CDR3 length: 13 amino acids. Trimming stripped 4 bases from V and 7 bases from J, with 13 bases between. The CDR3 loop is CASSSPRVGGYTF. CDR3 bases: TGTGCCAGCAGCTCCCCCAGGGTAGGTGGCTACACCTTC.

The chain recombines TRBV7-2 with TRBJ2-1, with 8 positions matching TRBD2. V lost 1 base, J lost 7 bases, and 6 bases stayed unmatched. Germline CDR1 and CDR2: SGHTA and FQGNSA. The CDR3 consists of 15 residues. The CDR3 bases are TGTGCCAGCAGCTTAGTAGCGGGGTCTCTAAATGAGCAGTTCTTC. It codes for CASSLVAGSLNEQFF. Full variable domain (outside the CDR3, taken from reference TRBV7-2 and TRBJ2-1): GAGVSQSPSNKVTEKGKDVELRCDPISGHTALYWYRQSLGQGLEFLIYFQGNSAPDKSGLPSDRFSAERTGGSVSTLTIQRTQQEDSAVYLCASSLVAGSLNEQFFGPGTRLTVL.

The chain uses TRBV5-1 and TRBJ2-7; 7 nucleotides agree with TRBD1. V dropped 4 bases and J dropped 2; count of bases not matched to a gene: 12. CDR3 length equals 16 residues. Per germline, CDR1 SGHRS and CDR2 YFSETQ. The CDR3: CASSPGVGQGAYEQYF. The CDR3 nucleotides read TGCGCCAGCAGCCCCGGGGTCGGGCAGGGGGCCTACGAGCAGTACTTC.

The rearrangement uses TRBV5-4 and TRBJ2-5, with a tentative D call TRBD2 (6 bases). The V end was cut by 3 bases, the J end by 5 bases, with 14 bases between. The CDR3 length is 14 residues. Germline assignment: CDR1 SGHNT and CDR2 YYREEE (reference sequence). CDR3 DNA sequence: TGTGCCAGCAGCTCCGGGACTTCGAAGGAGACCCAGTACTTC. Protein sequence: CASSSGTSKETQYF.

The DNA of the CDR3 is TGTGCAAGTCGCCCCTCTTGGAAGCGGGGCCGGTACAATGAGCAGTTCTTC. This gives the protein CASRPSWKRGRYNEQFF. The chain couples TRBV12-2 to TRBJ2-1; TRBD2 was called by the table and not checked on the DNA. TRBV12-2 is deemed a pseudogene. The CDR3 spans 17 residues.

Written as DNA, the CDR3 is TGTGCCAGCAGCCCGGGGGGGAGCGGGCTAGCCAAAAACATTCAGTACTTC. This encodes CASSPGGSGLAKNIQYF. The gene calls are TRBV4-2 and TRBJ2-4; 8 bases map to TRBD2. The CDR3 consists of 17 residues. The germline V gene encodes CDR1 LGHNA and CDR2 YNFKEQ. After removal of 4 bases from V and 0 bases from J, the junction contained 8 bases not matched to a gene.

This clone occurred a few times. CDR3 coding DNA: TGCGCCAGCAGCGATACAGGGGGCACCACTGAAGCTTTCTTT. The encoded protein is CASSDTGGTTEAFF. This chain uses TRBV5-1 with TRBJ1-1, with 9 bases lining up with TRBD1. There are 14 residues in the CDR3. Looked up from germline, CDR1 is SGHRS and CDR2 is YFSETQ. With 4 bases clipped from V and 4 bases from J, the junction kept 5 bases outside the gene matches.

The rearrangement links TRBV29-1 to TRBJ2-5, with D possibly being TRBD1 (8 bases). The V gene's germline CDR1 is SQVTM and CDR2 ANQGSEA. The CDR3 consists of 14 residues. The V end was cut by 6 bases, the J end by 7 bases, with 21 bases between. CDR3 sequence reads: CSVDPDREGRTQYF. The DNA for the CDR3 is TGCAGCGTAGACCCGGACAGGGAGGGCCGGACCCAGTACTTC.

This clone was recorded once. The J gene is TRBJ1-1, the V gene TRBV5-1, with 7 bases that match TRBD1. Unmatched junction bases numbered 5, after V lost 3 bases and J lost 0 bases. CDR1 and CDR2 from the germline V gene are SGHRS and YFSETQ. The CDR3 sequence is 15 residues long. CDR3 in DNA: TGCGCCAGCAGCTGGACTACAGGGGTGAACACTGAAGCTTTCTTT. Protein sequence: CASSWTTGVNTEAFF. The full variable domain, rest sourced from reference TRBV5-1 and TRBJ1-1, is KAGVTQTPRYLIKTRGQQVTLSCSPISGHRSVSWYQQTPGQGLQFLFEYFSETQRNKGNFPGRFSGRQFSNSRSEMNVSTLELGDSALYLCASSWTTGVNTEAFFGQGTRLTVV.

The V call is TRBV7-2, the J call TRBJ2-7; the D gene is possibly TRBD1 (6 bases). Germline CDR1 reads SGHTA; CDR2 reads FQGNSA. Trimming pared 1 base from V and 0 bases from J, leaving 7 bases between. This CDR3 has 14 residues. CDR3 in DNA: TGTGCCAGCAGCTTAGGGACAGTCTCCTACGAGCAGTACTTC. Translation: CASSLGTVSYEQYF.

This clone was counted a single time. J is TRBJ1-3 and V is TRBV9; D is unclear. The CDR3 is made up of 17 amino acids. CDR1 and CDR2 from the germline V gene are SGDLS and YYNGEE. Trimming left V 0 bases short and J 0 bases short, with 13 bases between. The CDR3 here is CASSVAPMGVSGNTIYF. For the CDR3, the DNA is TGTGCCAGCAGCGTAGCCCCCATGGGTGTCTCTGGAAACACCATATATTTT.

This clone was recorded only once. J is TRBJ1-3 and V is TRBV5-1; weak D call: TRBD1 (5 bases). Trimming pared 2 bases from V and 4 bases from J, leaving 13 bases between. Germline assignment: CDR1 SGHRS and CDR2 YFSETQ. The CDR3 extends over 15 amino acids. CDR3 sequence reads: CASSFNGDGGNTIYF. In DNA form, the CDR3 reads TGCGCCAGCAGCTTTAACGGGGACGGAGGAAACACCATATATTTT.

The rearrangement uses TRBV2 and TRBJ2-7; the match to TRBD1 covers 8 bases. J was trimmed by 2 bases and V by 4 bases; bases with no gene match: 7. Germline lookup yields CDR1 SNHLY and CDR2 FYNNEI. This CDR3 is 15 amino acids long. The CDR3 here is CASSVATGGTYEQYF. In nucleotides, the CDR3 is TGTGCCAGCAGTGTAGCTACAGGGGGTACCTACGAGCAGTACTTC. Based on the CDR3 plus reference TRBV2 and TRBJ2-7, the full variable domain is EPEVTQTPSHQVTQMGQEVILRCVPISNHLYFYWYRQILGQKVEFLVSFYNNEISEKSEIFDDQFSVERPDGSNFTLKIRSTKLEDSAMYFCASSVATGGTYEQYFGPGTRLTVT.

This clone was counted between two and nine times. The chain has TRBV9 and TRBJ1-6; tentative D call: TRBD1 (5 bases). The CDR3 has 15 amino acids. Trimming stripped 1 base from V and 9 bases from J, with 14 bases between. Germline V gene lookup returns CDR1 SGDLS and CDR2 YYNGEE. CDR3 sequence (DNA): TGTGCCAGCAGCGTATTGGGGGAATCCGGTTCACCCCTCCACTTT. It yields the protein CASSVLGESGSPLHF.

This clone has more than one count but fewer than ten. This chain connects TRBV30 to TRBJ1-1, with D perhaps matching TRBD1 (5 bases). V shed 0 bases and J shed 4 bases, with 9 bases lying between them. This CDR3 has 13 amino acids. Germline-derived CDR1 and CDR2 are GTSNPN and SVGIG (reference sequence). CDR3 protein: CAWSVKGSTEAFF. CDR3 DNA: TGTGCCTGGAGTGTTAAGGGGAGCACTGAAGCTTTCTTT.

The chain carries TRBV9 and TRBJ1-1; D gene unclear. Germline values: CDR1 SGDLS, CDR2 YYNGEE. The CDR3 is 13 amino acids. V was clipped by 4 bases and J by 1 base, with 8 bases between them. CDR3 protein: CASSYAPNTEAFF. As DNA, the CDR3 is TGTGCCAGCAGCTATGCACCGAACACTGAAGCTTTCTTT.

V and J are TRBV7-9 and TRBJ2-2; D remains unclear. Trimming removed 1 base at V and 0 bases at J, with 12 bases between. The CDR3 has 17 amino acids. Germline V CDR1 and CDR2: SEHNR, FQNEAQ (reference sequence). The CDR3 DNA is TGTGCCAGCAGCTTAGGCCGAGTCTGGTCGAACACCGGGGAGCTGTTTTTT. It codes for CASSLGRVWSNTGELFF.

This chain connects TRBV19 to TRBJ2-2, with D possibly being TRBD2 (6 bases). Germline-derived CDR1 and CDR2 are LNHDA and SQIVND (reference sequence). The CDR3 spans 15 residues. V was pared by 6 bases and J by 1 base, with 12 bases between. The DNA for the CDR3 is TGTGCCAGTAGCCCAGGAGGGTGGAACACCGGGGAGCTGTTTTTT. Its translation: CASSPGGWNTGELFF. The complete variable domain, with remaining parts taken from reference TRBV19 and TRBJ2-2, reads DGGITQSPKYLFRKEGQNVTLSCEQNLNHDAMYWYRQDPGQGLRLIYYSQIVNDFQKGDIAEGYSVSREKKESFPLTVTSAQKNPTAFYLCASSPGGWNTGELFFGEGSRLTVL.

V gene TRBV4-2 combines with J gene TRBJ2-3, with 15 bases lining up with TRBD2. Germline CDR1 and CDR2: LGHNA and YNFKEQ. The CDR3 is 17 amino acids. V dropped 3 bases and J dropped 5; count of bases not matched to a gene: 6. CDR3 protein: CASSQGLAGGGGDTQYF. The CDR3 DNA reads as TGTGCCAGCAGCCAGGGACTAGCGGGGGGTGGTGGAGATACGCAGTATTTT.

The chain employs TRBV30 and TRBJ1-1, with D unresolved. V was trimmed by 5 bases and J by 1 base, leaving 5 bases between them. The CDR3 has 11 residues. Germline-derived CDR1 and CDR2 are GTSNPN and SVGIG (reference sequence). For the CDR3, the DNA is TGTGCCTGGTGGTGGAACACTGAAGCTTTCTTT. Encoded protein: CAWWWNTEAFF.